This T cell receptor beta chain was obtained from a study of response to subunit inactivated influenza vaccine. As to this clonotype: As yet, its antigen is unknown.

TCRdb independently ran MiXCR on the RT-PCR reads; one entry per CDR3 protein. The sample comprises around 320,000 distinct CDR3 sequences, roughly 20% of which are singletons, and 10% rests with the top ten. Germline CDR1 reads MGHRA; CDR2 reads YSYEKL. The CDR3 spans 14 residues. V lost 1 base and J lost 1, with 7 bases in between. Study-level findings and limits: There was a suggestion from the authors that each seasonal influenza vaccination recruits few new T cells.

The sequence was obtained from a man between 50 and 70 years old who received an inactivated influenza vaccine. This rearrangement joins TRBV4-1 to TRBJ1-2; D unclear. The specimen comprised PBMCs from blood, sampled 21 months after vaccination. The CDR3 here is CASSQVLRNYGYTF. The CDR3 DNA sequence: TGCGCCAGCAGCCAAGTCCTACGTAACTATGGCTACACCTTC.